The entry below describes one T cell receptor beta chain. The record originates from a study of blood T cell repertoires in COVID-19. Study-wide context: Samples representing acute and convalescent COVID-19 were sourced from the United States, Italy and Spain. PBMCs, B-cell-depleted T cells, or T cells were the source of the cDNA or gDNA that made up the material.

V was shortened by 0 bases and J by 5 bases, with 10 bases between the two germline ends. CDR3 length: 14 residues. Germline V gives CDR1 LNHNV, CDR2 YYDKDF (reference sequence). Profiled with immunoSEQ multiplex PCR; TCRdb holds only in-frame clones, not every one. The data contain approximately 26,000 clones, about 87% of them singletons. J is TRBJ1-1 and V is TRBV15; D not resolved. Sequenced: peripheral blood. The sequence was obtained from a human donor in a cohort sampled during active COVID-19. The CDR3 bases are TGTGCCACCAGCAGAGATCTGCGGGGAACTGAAGCTTTCTTT. It codes for CATSRDLRGTEAFF.